This is a list of T cell receptor beta chains from one sample in a study of beta chain features in type 1 diabetes. Some clones are missing from TCRdb's copy, which holds only in-frame ones; the method was immunoSEQ multiplex PCR. This sample has 200,000 to 250,000 clones, with roughly two thirds found just once. Material: naive CD4+ T cells from blood. The receptors were sampled from a man younger than 40 in good health. The CDR3 runs from the conserved cysteine through the conserved F or W. Fields, in order: clone size, J gene, D gene, V gene, CDR3 protein, CDR3 DNA. D genes are given only for firm matches. Some rows have no size entry. The others give once, few or many, or a class for an expanded clone.

>-|TRBJ2-1|-|TRBV15
CATSRALAPYNEQFF
TGTGCCACCAGCAGGGCCCTAGCGCCCTACAATGAGCAGTTCTTC
>-|TRBJ1-1|-|TRBV30
CAWSVHGVNTEAFF
TGTGCCTGGAGTGTACACGGGGTGAACACTGAAGCTTTCTTT
>few|TRBJ2-2|-|TRBV30
CAWNRAFTGELFF
TGTGCCTGGAACAGGGCCTTCACCGGGGAGCTGTTTTTT
>-|TRBJ1-1|-|TRBV29-1
CSVWLNTEAFF
TGCAGCGTTTGGTTAAACACTGAAGCTTTCTTT
>-|TRBJ1-3|-|TRBV4-3
CASSQAGTGYTIYF
TGCGCCAGCAGCCAAGCAGGGACTGGATACACCATATATTTT
>-|TRBJ2-7|-|TRBV7-2
CASSPPGRYEQYF
TGTGCCAGCAGCCCTCCCGGCCGGTACGAGCAGTACTTC
>-|TRBJ2-5|-|TRBV5-4
CASSPGETQYF
TGTGCCAGCAGCCCAGGGGAGACCCAGTACTTC
>-|TRBJ2-3|-|TRBV30
CAGGALSFTDTQYF
TGTGCCGGGGGGGCACTTTCCTTCACAGATACGCAGTATTTT
>few|TRBJ2-1|-|TRBV21-1
CARSGTVWDNEQFF
TGTGCCAGGTCGGGTACCGTTTGGGACAATGAGCAGTTCTTC
>-|TRBJ2-1|TRBD2|TRBV4-1
CASSRGLAGGKPYNEQFF
TGCGCCAGCAGCCGGGGACTAGCGGGAGGGAAACCCTACAATGAGCAGTTCTTC
>few|TRBJ2-1|TRBD1|TRBV10-3
CAISGIGTGSSYNEQFF
TGTGCCATCAGTGGCATAGGGACAGGGAGCTCCTACAATGAGCAGTTCTTC
>-|TRBJ1-2|-|TRBV7-6
CASSPRTAEDGYTF
TGTGCCAGCAGCCCGAGAACCGCGGAAGATGGCTACACCTTC
>-|TRBJ1-1|-|TRBV6-6
CASSWRVDTEAFF
TGTGCCAGCAGTTGGAGGGTGGACACTGAAGCTTTCTTT
>-|TRBJ2-5|-|TRBV30
CAWSASDETQYF
TGTGCCTGGAGTGCCTCTGATGAGACCCAGTACTTC
>-|TRBJ1-1|-|TRBV29-1
CSVAGYTEAFF
TGCAGCGTTGCGGGGTACACTGAAGCTTTCTTT
>-|TRBJ2-1|-|TRBV29-1
CSVEPASHEQFF
TGCAGCGTTGAACCAGCTTCCCATGAGCAGTTCTTC
>-|TRBJ2-1|-|TRBV14
CASSTASRKQFF
TGTGCCAGCAGCACGGCGTCGCGGAAGCAGTTCTTC
>-|TRBJ2-3|-|TRBV5-6
CASSDEDLSQYF
TGTGCCAGCAGCGACGAGGATCTGTCGCAGTATTTT
>-|TRBJ1-1|-|TRBV29-1
CSARQRNTEAFF
TGCAGCGCCAGACAGAGGAACACTGAAGCTTTCTTT
>-|TRBJ2-3|-|TRBV27
CASSSRGAVLTDTQYF
TGTGCCAGCAGCTCCCGCGGGGCCGTCCTCACAGATACGCAGTATTTT
>-|TRBJ2-7|-|TRBV5-1
CASSADLGVYEQYF
TGCGCCAGCAGCGCCGACTTGGGCGTCTACGAGCAGTACTTC
>few|TRBJ2-3|-|TRBV10-3
CAVARPTDTQYF
TGTGCGGTAGCGCGCCCCACAGATACGCAGTATTTT
>-|TRBJ2-4|-|TRBV30
CAWISGSSGKNIQYF
TGTGCCTGGATAAGCGGTTCTTCAGGCAAAAACATTCAGTACTTC
>-|TRBJ2-7|TRBD2|TRBV28
CASSLLAVTYEQYF
TGTGCCAGCAGTTTACTAGCGGTAACCTACGAGCAGTACTTC
>-|TRBJ1-1|-|TRBV29-1
CSVSVNTEAFF
TGCAGCGTGTCGGTGAACACTGAAGCTTTCTTT
>-|TRBJ2-5|-|TRBV30
CAWSDSGETQYF
TGTGCCTGGAGTGACTCTGGGGAGACCCAGTACTTC
>-|TRBJ2-7|TRBD1|TRBV29-1
CSVRTGGYEQYF
TGCAGCGTCAGGACAGGGGGCTACGAGCAGTACTTC
>-|TRBJ2-5|-|TRBV29-1
CSVELSIGETQYF
TGCAGCGTTGAATTAAGTATCGGTGAGACCCAGTACTTC
>-|TRBJ2-7|TRBD1|TRBV2
CASSLGQGAHEQYF
TGTGCCAGCAGTTTAGGACAGGGGGCCCACGAGCAGTACTTC
>few|TRBJ1-1|TRBD1|TRBV29-1
CSVGTGENTEAFF
TGCAGCGTTGGGACAGGGGAAAACACTGAAGCTTTCTTT
>few|TRBJ1-1|-|TRBV6-5
CASSDRLEAFF
TGTGCCAGCAGTGACAGGTTGGAAGCTTTCTTT
>-|TRBJ2-7|-|TRBV18
CASSPAVSSYEQYF
TGTGCCAGCTCACCAGCGGTCAGCTCCTACGAGCAGTACTTC
>-|TRBJ2-4|TRBD2|TRBV5-1
CASSLDGGSGSKNIQYF
TGCGCCAGCAGCTTGGATGGCGGGAGTGGGTCCAAAAACATTCAGTACTTC
>-|TRBJ2-3|-|TRBV25-1
CASSDPRASTDTQYF
TGTGCCAGCAGTGACCCCAGGGCTAGCACAGATACGCAGTATTTT
>-|TRBJ2-3|TRBD2|TRBV27
CASSDPGLVPTTDTQYF
TGTGCCAGCAGTGACCCGGGACTAGTACCCACCACAGATACGCAGTATTTT
>-|TRBJ1-1|-|TRBV6-5
CASTELGVAFF
TGTGCCAGCACTGAACTTGGCGTAGCTTTCTTT
>few|TRBJ1-1|-|TRBV7-6
CASSTLIDEAFF
TGTGCCAGCAGCACCCTGATCGATGAAGCTTTCTTT
>few|TRBJ2-5|-|TRBV30
CAWSVRGPRETQYF
TGTGCCTGGAGTGTAAGAGGCCCGAGAGAGACCCAGTACTTC
>-|TRBJ2-1|-|TRBV7-2
CASSPHNEQFF
TGTGCCAGCAGCCCCCATAATGAGCAGTTCTTC
>few|TRBJ2-1|TRBD2|TRBV29-1
CSVWTSSYNEQFF
TGCAGCGTTTGGACTAGTAGCTACAATGAGCAGTTCTTC
>-|TRBJ2-3|TRBD2|TRBV29-1
CSVFASGGGTDTQYF
TGCAGCGTTTTCGCTAGCGGGGGGGGCACAGATACGCAGTATTTT
>-|TRBJ2-5|-|TRBV7-2
CASSLGGRETQYF
TGTGCCAGCAGCTTAGGGGGTAGGGAGACCCAGTACTTC
>-|TRBJ1-2|TRBD1|TRBV25-1
CASSGSNRGHYGYTF
TGTGCCAGCAGTGGATCTAACAGGGGGCACTATGGCTACACCTTC
>-|TRBJ2-7|-|TRBV29-1
CSVEEDMGYEQYF
TGCAGCGTTGAGGAGGACATGGGCTACGAGCAGTACTTC
>-|TRBJ2-1|TRBD2|TRBV27
CASSFSGTSSNEQFF
TGTGCCAGCAGTTTCTCTGGGACTAGTTCCAATGAGCAGTTCTTC
>-|TRBJ1-1|TRBD1|TRBV29-1
CSVDRYTEAFF
TGCAGCGTGGACAGGTACACTGAAGCTTTCTTT
>-|TRBJ2-1|TRBD2|TRBV5-1
CASSWREGQDEQFF
TGCGCCAGCAGCTGGCGGGAGGGCCAGGATGAGCAGTTCTTC
>-|TRBJ2-1|-|TRBV20-1
CSARGMVEQFF
TGCAGTGCTAGAGGGATGGTTGAGCAGTTCTTC
>-|TRBJ2-1|-|TRBV28
CASSLQYNEQFF
TGTGCCAGCAGTTTACAGTACAATGAGCAGTTCTTC
>once|TRBJ2-5|-|TRBV5-1
CASSLVSQETQYF
TGCGCCAGCAGCTTGGTTTCCCAAGAGACCCAGTACTTC
>-|TRBJ2-3|-|TRBV20-1
CSANPLGTQYF
TGCAGTGCTAACCCCCTTGGCACGCAGTATTTT
>-|TRBJ2-3|-|TRBV27
CASSLREARTDTQYF
TGTGCCAGCAGCCTCAGGGAAGCAAGAACAGATACGCAGTATTTT
>-|TRBJ2-4|-|TRBV28
CASSLRVQGKNIQYF
TGTGCCAGCAGTTTACGGGTTCAAGGGAAAAACATTCAGTACTTC
>-|TRBJ1-2|-|TRBV7-2
CASSSQGYGYTF
TGTGCCAGCAGCTCCCAGGGGTATGGCTACACCTTC
>-|TRBJ1-3|-|TRBV29-1
CSAEGSSGNTIYF
TGCAGCGCCGAGGGCAGCTCTGGAAACACCATATATTTT
>-|TRBJ1-2|TRBD1|TRBV15
CATSPDRNYGYTF
TGTGCCACCAGCCCGGACAGGAACTATGGCTACACCTTC